Listed below are T cell receptor beta chains from one sample, sequenced in a study of post-analysis software for immune sequencing data. TCRdb itself ran the PCR reads through MiXCR, one entry per CDR3 protein. Found here are some 690,000 distinct CDR3 sequences, roughly 27% of them singletons; the top ten hold more than 0.55%. Sample: blood. The receptor set was obtained from a girl between 10 and 17 years old with multiple sclerosis. Both conserved end residues are part of each CDR3.

len: 14
v_gene: TRBV6-5
j_gene: TRBJ2-7
CDR3aa: CASSHYHSSYEQYF

len: 18
v_gene: TRBV10-2
j_gene: TRBJ2-1
CDR3aa: CASSDVWNGGVSYNEQFF

len: 15
v_gene: TRBV5-5
j_gene: TRBJ1-6
CDR3aa: CASSVGTSAGSPLHF

len: 20
v_gene: TRBV12-3/TRBV12-4
j_gene: TRBJ2-3
CDR3aa: CASSFNPLFAGVTSTDTQYF

len: 16
v_gene: TRBV20-1
j_gene: TRBJ2-1
CDR3aa: CSARDPLAGGYNEQFF

len: 13
v_gene: TRBV7-2
j_gene: TRBJ1-1
CDR3aa: CASTVTTGTEAFF

len: 14
v_gene: TRBV10-1
j_gene: TRBJ2-7
CDR3aa: CASSEGLSSYEQYF

len: 13
v_gene: TRBV7-2
j_gene: TRBJ1-2
CDR3aa: CVSSLAKGNGYTF

len: 16
v_gene: TRBV7-9
j_gene: TRBJ2-5
CDR3aa: CASSDQGGFAQETQYF

len: 14
v_gene: TRBV28
j_gene: NA
CDR3aa: CASSLSLAVYEQYF

len: 12
v_gene: TRBV7-6
j_gene: TRBJ2-3
CDR3aa: CASSLPSGTQYF

len: 17
v_gene: TRBV7-2
j_gene: TRBJ2-3
CDR3aa: CASSSRLAGVGSDTQYF

len: 11
v_gene: TRBV28
j_gene: NA
CDR3aa: CAGTSAYEQYF

len: 14
v_gene: TRBV7-8
j_gene: TRBJ2-7
CDR3aa: CASSLGVIPHEQYF

len: 18
v_gene: TRBV7-8
j_gene: TRBJ2-6
CDR3aa: CASSSPGGIGSGANVLTF

len: 14
v_gene: TRBV7-9
j_gene: TRBJ2-7
CDR3aa: CASSLLAGGDEQYF

len: 16
v_gene: TRBV2
j_gene: TRBJ2-5
CDR3aa: CASSPLDAVIPETQYF

len: 14
v_gene: TRBV4-3
j_gene: TRBJ1-1
CDR3aa: CASSQGAERVKAFF

len: 16
v_gene: TRBV20-1
j_gene: TRBJ1-2
CDR3aa: CSASPPGRGQGYGYTF

len: 15
v_gene: TRBV7-9
j_gene: TRBJ1-2
CDR3aa: CASSPWDRGRTGYTF

len: 15
v_gene: TRBV20-1
j_gene: NA
CDR3aa: CSALQTSGDQETQYF

len: 18
v_gene: TRBV7-2
j_gene: TRBJ2-5
CDR3aa: CASSLAEPAGGFTETQYF

len: 15
v_gene: TRBV7-3
j_gene: TRBJ2-1
CDR3aa: CASSLRLAGHSEQFF

len: 15
v_gene: TRBV4-3
j_gene: TRBJ2-1
CDR3aa: CASSQERYLPNEQFF

len: 19
v_gene: TRBV6-1
j_gene: TRBJ2-3
CDR3aa: CASSKTPPRGGAPSDTQYF

len: 16
v_gene: TRBV2
j_gene: TRBJ2-1
CDR3aa: CASSKILAGETSEQFF

len: 13
v_gene: TRBV10-3
j_gene: TRBJ2-5
CDR3aa: CAISESSGETQYF

len: 14
v_gene: TRBV20-1
j_gene: TRBJ2-3
CDR3aa: CSAEQYPRTDTQYF

len: 15
v_gene: TRBV9
j_gene: TRBJ1-5
CDR3aa: CASSGGTGSLQPQHF

len: 17
v_gene: TRBV25-1
j_gene: TRBJ1-6
CDR3aa: CASSEGMRGSHNSPLHF

len: 14
v_gene: TRBV25-1
j_gene: TRBJ2-3
CDR3aa: CASGEDAGTDTQYF

len: 11
v_gene: TRBV20-1
j_gene: TRBJ2-1
CDR3aa: CSASRLAEQFF

len: 13
v_gene: TRBV20-1
j_gene: NA
CDR3aa: CSARPTGRGTQYF

len: 16
v_gene: TRBV2
j_gene: TRBJ2-3
CDR3aa: CASSEQGYGGTDTQYF

len: 9
v_gene: TRBV29-1
j_gene: TRBJ1-2
CDR3aa: CSVESGYTF